The clone carrying this TCR beta chain came up many times. The antigen is undetermined. The sample belongs to a study of CD8+CD57+ T cells in acquired aplastic anemia. Study at large: The average for DNA from sorted CD4+ and CD8+ cells was 3 to 4 ug.

Patients who underwent sequencing had shown CD8+CD57+ cell expansion by flow cytometry. Study-wide results and caveats: Controls did not differ significantly from patients in CD8+ Simpson's diversity. It was found that more than 25 CD8+ CDR3 sequences were shared between patients and controls.

Genomic DNA constituted the template upon which TCR beta VDJ and CDR3 profiling was performed. TCRdb re-called the reads through MiXCR, storing one row per CDR3 protein. This sample has roughly 250,000 distinct CDR3 sequences, with around 45% found just once. This CDR3 contains 13 residues. Germline CDR1 SQVTM, CDR2 ANQGSEA. The V end lost 2 bases, the J end lost 2 bases, and 9 bases lay between the germline ends. The chain joins TRBV29-1 to TRBJ2-5; D remains unclear. The sample taken for sequencing was sorted CD4+, CD8+, or CD8+CD57+ T cells (not recorded which) from PBMCs. The sequence was obtained from a human donor with aplastic anemia. The CDR3 nucleotides are TGCAGCGTTGAAACGAGAGCGCAAGAGACCCAGTACTTC. As protein: CSVETRAQETQYF.